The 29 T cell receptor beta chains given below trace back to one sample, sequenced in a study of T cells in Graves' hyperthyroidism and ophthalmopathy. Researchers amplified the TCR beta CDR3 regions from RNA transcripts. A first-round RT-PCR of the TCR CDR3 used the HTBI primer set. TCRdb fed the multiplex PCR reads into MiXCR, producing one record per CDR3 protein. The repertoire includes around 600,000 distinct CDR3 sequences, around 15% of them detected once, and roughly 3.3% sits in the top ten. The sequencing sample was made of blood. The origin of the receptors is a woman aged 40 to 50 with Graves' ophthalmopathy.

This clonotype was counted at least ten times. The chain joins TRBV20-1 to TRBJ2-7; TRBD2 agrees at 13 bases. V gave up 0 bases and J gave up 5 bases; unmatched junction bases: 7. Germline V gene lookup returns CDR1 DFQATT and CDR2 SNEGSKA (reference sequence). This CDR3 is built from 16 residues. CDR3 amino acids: CSARDRMTSGGNEQYF. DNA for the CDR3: TGCAGTGCTAGAGATCGGATGACTAGCGGGGGGAACGAGCAGTACTTC.

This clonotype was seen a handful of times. The CDR3 sequence: CASSVGIGETQYF. The DNA for the CDR3 is TGTGCCAGCAGCGTGGGGATCGGGGAGACCCAGTACTTC. The chain combines TRBV9 with TRBJ2-5; D is ambiguous. Germline loops: CDR1 SGDLS, CDR2 YYNGEE. CDR3 length: 13 amino acids. The germline V and J ends were trimmed by 2 bases and 5 bases, with 10 bases remaining between them.

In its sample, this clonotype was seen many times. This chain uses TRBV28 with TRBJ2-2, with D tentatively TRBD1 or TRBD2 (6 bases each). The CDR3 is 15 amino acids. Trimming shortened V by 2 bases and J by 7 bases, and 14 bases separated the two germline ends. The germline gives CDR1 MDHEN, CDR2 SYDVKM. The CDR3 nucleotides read TGTGCCAGCAGTTTACCGGGGGCGCGGGACGGGGAGCTGTTTTTT. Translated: CASSLPGARDGELFF.

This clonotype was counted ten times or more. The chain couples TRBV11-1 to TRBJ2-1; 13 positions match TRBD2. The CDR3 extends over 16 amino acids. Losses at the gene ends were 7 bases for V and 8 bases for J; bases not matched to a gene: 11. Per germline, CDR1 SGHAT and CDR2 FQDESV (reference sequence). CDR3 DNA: TGTGCCAGCAAGCTCGGGACTAGCGGGACCACCGATGAGCAGTTCTTC. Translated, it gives CASKLGTSGTTDEQFF.

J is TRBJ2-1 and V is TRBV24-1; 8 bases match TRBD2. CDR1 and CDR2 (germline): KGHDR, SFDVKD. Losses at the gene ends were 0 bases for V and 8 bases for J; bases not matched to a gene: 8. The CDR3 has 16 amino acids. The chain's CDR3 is CATSDLASGSVYEQFF. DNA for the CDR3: TGTGCCACCAGTGATTTGGCCAGCGGGAGTGTCTATGAGCAGTTCTTC.

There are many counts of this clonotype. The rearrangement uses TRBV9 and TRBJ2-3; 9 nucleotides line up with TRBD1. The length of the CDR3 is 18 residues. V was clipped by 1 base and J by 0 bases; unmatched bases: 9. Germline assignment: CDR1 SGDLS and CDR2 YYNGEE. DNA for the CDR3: TGTGCCAGCAGCGTAAGGGGGGGACAGGGAACTAGCACAGATACGCAGTATTTT. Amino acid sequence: CASSVRGGQGTSTDTQYF. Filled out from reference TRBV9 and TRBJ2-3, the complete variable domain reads DSGVTQTPKHLITATGQRVTLRCSPRSGDLSVYWYQQSLDQGLQFLIQYYNGEERAKGNILERFSAQQFPDLHSELNLSSLELGDSALYFCASSVRGGQGTSTDTQYFGPGTRLTVL.

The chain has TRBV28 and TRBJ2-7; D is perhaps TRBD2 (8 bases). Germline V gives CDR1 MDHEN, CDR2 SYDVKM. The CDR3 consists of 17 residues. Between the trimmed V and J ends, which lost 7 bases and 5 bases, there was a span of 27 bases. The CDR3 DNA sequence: TGTGCCAGCAACCCAACGGTGAGGACTAGCAGGGGGGACGAGCAGTACTTC. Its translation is CASNPTVRTSRGDEQYF.

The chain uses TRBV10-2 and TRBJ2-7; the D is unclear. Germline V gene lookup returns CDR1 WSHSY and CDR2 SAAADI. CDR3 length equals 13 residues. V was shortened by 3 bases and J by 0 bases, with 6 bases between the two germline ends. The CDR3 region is CASSDESSYEQYF. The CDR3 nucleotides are TGCGCCAGCAGTGACGAGAGCTCCTACGAGCAGTACTTC.

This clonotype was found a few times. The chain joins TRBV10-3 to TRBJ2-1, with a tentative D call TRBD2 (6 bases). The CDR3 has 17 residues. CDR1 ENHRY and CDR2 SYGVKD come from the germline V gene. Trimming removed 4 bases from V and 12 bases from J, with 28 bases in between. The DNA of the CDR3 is TGTGCCATCAGTGCCGGGGCAGGACAAGGTGGGGAGGCGGGGCAGTTCTTC. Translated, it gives CAISAGAGQGGEAGQFF.

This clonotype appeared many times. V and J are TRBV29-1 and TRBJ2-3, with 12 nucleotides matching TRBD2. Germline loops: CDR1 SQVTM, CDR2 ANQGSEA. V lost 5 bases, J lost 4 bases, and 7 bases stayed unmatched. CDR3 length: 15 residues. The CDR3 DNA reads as TGCAGCGTTCCCAGACTAGCGGGAGTGTCAGATACGCAGTATTTT. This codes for CSVPRLAGVSDTQYF.

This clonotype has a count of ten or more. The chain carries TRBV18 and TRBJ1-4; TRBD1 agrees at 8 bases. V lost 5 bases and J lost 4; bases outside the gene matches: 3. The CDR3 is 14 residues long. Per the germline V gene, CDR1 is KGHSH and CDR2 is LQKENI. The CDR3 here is CASSDRGYNEKLFF. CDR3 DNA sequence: TGTGCCAGCTCAGACAGGGGCTATAATGAAAAACTGTTTTTT.

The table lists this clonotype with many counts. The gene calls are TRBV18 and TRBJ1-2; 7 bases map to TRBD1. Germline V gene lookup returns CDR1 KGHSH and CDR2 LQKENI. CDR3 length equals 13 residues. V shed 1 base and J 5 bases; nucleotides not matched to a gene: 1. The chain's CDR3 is CASSPQGAYGYTF. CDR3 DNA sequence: TGTGCCAGCTCACCACAGGGGGCGTATGGCTACACCTTC.

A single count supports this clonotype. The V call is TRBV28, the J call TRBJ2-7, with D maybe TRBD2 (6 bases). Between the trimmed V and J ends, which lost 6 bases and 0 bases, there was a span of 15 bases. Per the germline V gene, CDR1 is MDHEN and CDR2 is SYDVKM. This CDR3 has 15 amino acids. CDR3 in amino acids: CASSKGGVSSYEQYF. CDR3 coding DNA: TGTGCCAGCAGCAAAGGAGGGGTAAGCTCCTACGAGCAGTACTTC.

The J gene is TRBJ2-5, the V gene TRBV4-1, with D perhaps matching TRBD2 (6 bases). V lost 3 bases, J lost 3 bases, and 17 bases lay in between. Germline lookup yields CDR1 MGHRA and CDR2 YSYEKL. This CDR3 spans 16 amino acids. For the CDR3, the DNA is TGCGCCAGCAGCCAGATCTTACGGGGGACCAAAGAGACCCAGTACTTC. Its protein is CASSQILRGTKETQYF.

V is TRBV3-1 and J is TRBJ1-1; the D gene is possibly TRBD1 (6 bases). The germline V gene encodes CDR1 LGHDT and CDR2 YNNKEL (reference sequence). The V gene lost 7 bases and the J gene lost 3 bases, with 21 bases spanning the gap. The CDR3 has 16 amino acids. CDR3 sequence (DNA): TGTGCCAGCACTCTAGACGGCGGGGGCCGGCACACTGAAGCTTTCTTT. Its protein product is CASTLDGGGRHTEAFF.

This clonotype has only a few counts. The CDR3 region has the DNA TGTGCCAGCAGCGAGGACAGTAGCAATCAGCCCCAGCATTTT. The encoded protein is CASSEDSSNQPQHF. J is TRBJ1-5 and V is TRBV9, with D perhaps TRBD1 (6 bases). This CDR3 is 14 amino acids long. The germline V gene has CDR1 SGDLS and CDR2 YYNGEE. V gave up 3 bases and J gave up 0 bases, with 7 bases separating them.

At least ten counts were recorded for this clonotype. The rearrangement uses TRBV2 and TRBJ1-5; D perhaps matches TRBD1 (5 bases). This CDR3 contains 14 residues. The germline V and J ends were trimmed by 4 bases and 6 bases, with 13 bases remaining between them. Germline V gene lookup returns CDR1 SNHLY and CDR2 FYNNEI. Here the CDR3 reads CASSVVGVGQPQHF. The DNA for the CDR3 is TGTGCCAGCAGTGTTGTAGGGGTCGGTCAGCCCCAGCATTTT.

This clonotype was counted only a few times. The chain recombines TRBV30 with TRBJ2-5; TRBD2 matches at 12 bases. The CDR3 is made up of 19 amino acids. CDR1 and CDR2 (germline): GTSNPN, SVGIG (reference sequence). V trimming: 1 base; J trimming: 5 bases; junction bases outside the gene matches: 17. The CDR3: CAWSGQANLAGGIRETQYF. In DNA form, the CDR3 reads TGTGCCTGGAGTGGGCAAGCTAATCTAGCGGGAGGGATCCGGGAGACCCAGTACTTC.

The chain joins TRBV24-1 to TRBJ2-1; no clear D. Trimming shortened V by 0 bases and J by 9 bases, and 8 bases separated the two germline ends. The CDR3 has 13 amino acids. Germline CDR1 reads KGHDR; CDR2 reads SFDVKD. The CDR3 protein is CATSDLLDGEQFF. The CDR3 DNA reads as TGTGCCACCAGTGATTTGCTAGATGGTGAGCAGTTCTTC.

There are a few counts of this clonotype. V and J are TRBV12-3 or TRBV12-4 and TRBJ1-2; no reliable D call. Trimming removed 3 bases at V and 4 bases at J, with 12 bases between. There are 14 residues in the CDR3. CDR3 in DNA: TGTGCCAGCAGTTTTTTCGGGTTTACCTATGGCTACACCTTC. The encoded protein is CASSFFGFTYGYTF.

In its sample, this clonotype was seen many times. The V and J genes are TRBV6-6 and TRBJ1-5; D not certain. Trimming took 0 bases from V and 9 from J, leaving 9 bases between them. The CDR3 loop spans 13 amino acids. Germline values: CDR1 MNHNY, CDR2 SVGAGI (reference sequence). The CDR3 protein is CASSYSPYGPQHF. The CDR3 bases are TGTGCCAGCAGTTACTCACCCTATGGGCCCCAGCATTTT.

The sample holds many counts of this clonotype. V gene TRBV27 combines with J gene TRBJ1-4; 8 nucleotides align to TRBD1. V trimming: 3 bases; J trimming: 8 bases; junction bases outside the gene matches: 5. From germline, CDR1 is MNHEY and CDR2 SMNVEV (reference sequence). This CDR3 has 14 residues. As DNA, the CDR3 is TGTGCCAGCAGTTTTGAAGGGGACAGGGAAAAACTGTTTTTT. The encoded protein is CASSFEGDREKLFF.

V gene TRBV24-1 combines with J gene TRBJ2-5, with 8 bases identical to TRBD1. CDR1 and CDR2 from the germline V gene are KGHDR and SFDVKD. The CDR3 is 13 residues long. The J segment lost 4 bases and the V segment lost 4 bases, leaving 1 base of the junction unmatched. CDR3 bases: TGTGCCACCAGTGACACAGGGGGAGAGACCCAGTACTTC. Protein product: CATSDTGGETQYF.

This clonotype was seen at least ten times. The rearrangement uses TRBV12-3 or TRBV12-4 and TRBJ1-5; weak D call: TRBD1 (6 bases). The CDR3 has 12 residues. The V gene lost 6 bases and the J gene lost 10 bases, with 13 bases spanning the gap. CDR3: CASSDGTIPQHF. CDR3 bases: TGTGCCAGCAGCGATGGGACAATACCCCAGCATTTT.

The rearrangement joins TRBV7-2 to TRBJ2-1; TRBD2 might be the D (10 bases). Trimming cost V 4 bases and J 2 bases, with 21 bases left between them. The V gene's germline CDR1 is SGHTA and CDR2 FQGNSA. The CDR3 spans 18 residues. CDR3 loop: CASSSYRGLAGAYNEQFF. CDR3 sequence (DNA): TGTGCCAGCAGCTCCTACAGGGGGCTAGCGGGAGCCTACAATGAGCAGTTCTTC.

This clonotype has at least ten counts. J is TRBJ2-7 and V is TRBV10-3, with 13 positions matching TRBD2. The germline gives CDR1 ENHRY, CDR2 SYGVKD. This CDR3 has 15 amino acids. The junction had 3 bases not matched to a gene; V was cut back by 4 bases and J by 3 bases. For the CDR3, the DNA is TGTGCCATCAGTGCTGGACTAGCGGGAGACTACGAGCAGTACTTC. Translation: CAISAGLAGDYEQYF.

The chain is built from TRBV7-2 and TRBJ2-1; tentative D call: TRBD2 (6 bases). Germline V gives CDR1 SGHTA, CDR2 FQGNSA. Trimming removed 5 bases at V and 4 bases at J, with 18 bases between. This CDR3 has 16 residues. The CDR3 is CASSPRDSSVYNEQFF. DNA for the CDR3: TGTGCCAGCAGCCCTCGGGACTCCTCAGTTTACAATGAGCAGTTCTTC.

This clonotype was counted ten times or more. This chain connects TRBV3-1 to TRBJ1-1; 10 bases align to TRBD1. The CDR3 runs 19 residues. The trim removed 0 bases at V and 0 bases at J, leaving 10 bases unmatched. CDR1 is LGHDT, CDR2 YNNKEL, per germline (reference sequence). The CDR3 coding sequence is TGTGCCAGCAGCCAAGACCTCGGACAGGGGGTCGCAATGAACACTGAAGCTTTCTTT. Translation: CASSQDLGQGVAMNTEAFF.

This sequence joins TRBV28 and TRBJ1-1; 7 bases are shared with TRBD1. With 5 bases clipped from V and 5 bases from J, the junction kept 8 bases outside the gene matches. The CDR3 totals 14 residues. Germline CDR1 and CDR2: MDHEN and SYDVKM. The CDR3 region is CASSPPGQPTEAFF. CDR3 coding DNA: TGTGCCAGCAGTCCTCCGGGACAGCCTACTGAAGCTTTCTTT.